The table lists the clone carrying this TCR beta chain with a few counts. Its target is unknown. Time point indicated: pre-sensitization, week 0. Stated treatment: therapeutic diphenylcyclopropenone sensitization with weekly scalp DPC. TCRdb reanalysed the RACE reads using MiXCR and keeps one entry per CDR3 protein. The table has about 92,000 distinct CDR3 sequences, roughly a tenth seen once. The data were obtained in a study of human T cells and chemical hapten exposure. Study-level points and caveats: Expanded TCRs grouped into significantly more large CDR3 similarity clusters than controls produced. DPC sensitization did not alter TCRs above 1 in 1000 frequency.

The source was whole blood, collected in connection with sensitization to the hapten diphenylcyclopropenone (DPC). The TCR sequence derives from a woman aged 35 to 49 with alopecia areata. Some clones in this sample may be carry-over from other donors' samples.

The CDR3 here is CSASSGGVTSPRTPMSTDTQYF. CDR3 coding DNA: TGCAGTGCTAGCTCTGGGGGGGTTACGTCCCCTCGGACCCCAATGAGCACAGATACGCAGTATTTT. This rearrangement joins TRBV20-1 to TRBJ2-3; 7 nucleotides match TRBD2. Germline assignment: CDR1 DFQATT and CDR2 SNEGSKA (reference sequence). The J segment lost 0 bases and the V segment lost 3 bases, leaving 27 bases of the junction unmatched. This CDR3 comprises 22 residues.